The present TCR beta chain was sequenced within a study of blood T cell repertoires in COVID-19. Overall study context: Some COVID-19 samples were acute and others convalescent; all came from the United States, Italy and Spain.

The CDR3 spans 16 residues. Germline CDR1 and CDR2: SGHDT and YYEEEE. V was clipped by 2 bases and J by 4 bases; unmatched bases: 9. As originally analysed: By means of reference gene primer amplification, nucleated cell counts were estimated. Sequencing was performed with immunoSEQ multiplex PCR; in TCRdb, only in-frame clones are kept and a portion is missing. For V, J and clone size, that table is used; D and trimming come from the DNA. In the table there are about 62,000 clones, about 83% of which are singletons. Sequencing input: peripheral blood. The sequence was collected from a human donor in a cohort sampled during active COVID-19. The chain recombines TRBV5-6 with TRBJ2-5; TRBD1 aligns across 9 bases. The CDR3 protein is CASSLTGGEERETQYF. For the CDR3, the DNA is TGTGCCAGCAGCTTAACAGGGGGCGAGGAACGAGAGACCCAGTACTTC.